The 17 T cell receptor beta chains below were found in one sample sequenced in a study of T cells after yellow fever vaccination. TCRdb recomputed calls from the 5' RACE reads with MiXCR, one row per CDR3 protein. The sample records 250,000 to 300,000 distinct CDR3 sequences, roughly 8.7% being singletons. The source was CD4+ T cells sorted from PBMCs, collected 5 days after the yellow fever booster vaccination. These receptors were collected from a man aged 18-30 years who received the YFV17D yellow fever vaccine.

The V gene is TRBV10-3, the J gene TRBJ2-3; 7 bases map to TRBD2. The CDR3 loop spans 13 amino acids. The V gene's germline CDR1 is ENHRY and CDR2 SYGVKD. V lost 11 bases to trimming and J lost 4 bases; unmatched junction nucleotides: 9. The CDR3 loop is CASAGTIADTQYF. The CDR3 DNA is TGTGCCTCCGCCGGGACTATCGCAGATACGCAGTATTTT.

V gene TRBV20-1 combines with J gene TRBJ1-1, with 8 nucleotides matching TRBD1. Germline lookup yields CDR1 DFQATT and CDR2 SNEGSKA (reference sequence). The ends lost 7 bases at V and 1 base at J; junction bases unmatched: 5. The CDR3 contains 13 residues. The CDR3 loop is CSVKDRGNTEAFF. The CDR3 bases are TGCAGTGTTAAAGACAGGGGGAACACTGAAGCTTTCTTT.

The CDR3 loop reads CASSVAGQSGQETQYF. The CDR3 region has the DNA TGTGCCAGCAGCGTAGCGGGACAAAGTGGGCAAGAGACCCAGTACTTC. The chain is built from TRBV9 and TRBJ2-5, with D possibly TRBD1 on 6 matching bases. The CDR3 has 16 residues. Germline V gene lookup returns CDR1 SGDLS and CDR2 YYNGEE. Deletions cut 0 bases from V and 2 bases from J, with 14 bases between. The entire variable domain, with the rest obtained from reference TRBV9 and TRBJ2-5, is as follows: DSGVTQTPKHLITATGQRVTLRCSPRSGDLSVYWYQQSLDQGLQFLIQYYNGEERAKGNILERFSAQQFPDLHSELNLSSLELGDSALYFCASSVAGQSGQETQYFGPGTRLLVL.

The chain is built from TRBV7-9 and TRBJ2-5; D gene unclear. From germline, CDR1 is SEHNR and CDR2 FQNEAQ (reference sequence). V dropped 2 bases and J dropped 3 bases, with 10 bases sitting between them. The CDR3 sequence is 14 residues long. For the CDR3, the DNA is TGTGCCAGCAGCTTAAATAGTCAGGAAGAGACCCAGTACTTC. Its protein product is CASSLNSQEETQYF.

The chain links TRBV7-2 to TRBJ2-3; D is uncertain. There are 15 residues in the CDR3. V shed 3 bases and J shed 3 bases, with 13 bases lying between them. The germline V gene has CDR1 SGHTA and CDR2 FQGNSA. CDR3 region: CASSFRIMGTDTQYF. CDR3 sequence (DNA): TGTGCCAGCAGCTTTCGTATAATGGGGACAGATACGCAGTATTTT.

This clonotype was detected only a few times. This rearrangement joins TRBV18 to TRBJ2-7, with a possible D match to TRBD1 (5 bases). The germline V gene has CDR1 KGHSH and CDR2 LQKENI. Trimming pared 5 bases from V and 4 bases from J, leaving 9 bases between. This CDR3 has 12 residues. The CDR3, as DNA: TGTGCCAGCTCAGTGACAGCTTACGAGCAGTACTTC. Its translation is CASSVTAYEQYF. The entire variable domain, with the rest obtained from reference TRBV18 and TRBJ2-7, is as follows: NAGVMQNPRHLVRRRGQEARLRCSPMKGHSHVYWYRQLPEEGLKFMVYLQKENIIDESGMPKERFSAEFPKEGPSILRIQQVVRGDSAAYFCASSVTAYEQYFGPGTRLTVT.

As regards this clonotype: Being one base from a much bigger clone, this may be a read error. The V call is TRBV19, the J call TRBJ2-2, with a tentative D call TRBD2 (6 bases). V lost 3 bases and J 5 bases, leaving 10 bases between the germline ends. Germline V CDR1 and CDR2: LNHDA, SQIVND (reference sequence). The CDR3 runs to 14 residues. The CDR3 loop is CASSIWGETGELFF. CDR3 coding DNA: TGTGCCAGTAGTATCTGGGGGGAAACCGGGGAGCTGTTTTTT.

This clonotype was seen a few times. The chain recombines TRBV5-1 with TRBJ1-2; D perhaps matches TRBD1 (6 bases). Trimming left V 0 bases short and J 7 bases short, with 16 bases between. The CDR3 consists of 15 residues. Germline CDR1 reads SGHRS; CDR2 reads YFSETQ. CDR3 sequence: CASSLEPGAPGGYTF. In nucleotides, the CDR3 is TGCGCCAGCAGCTTGGAGCCGGGGGCACCGGGTGGCTACACCTTC.

This clonotype was counted ten times or more. This chain joins TRBV15 and TRBJ1-2; TRBD1 matches at 8 bases. Germline V gene lookup returns CDR1 LNHNV and CDR2 YYDKDF (reference sequence). With V trimmed by 2 bases and J by 0 bases, 14 bases remained unmatched. The CDR3 runs to 19 residues. The CDR3 spells CATSRRSGTGISSNYGYTF. DNA of the CDR3: TGTGCCACCAGCAGACGTTCTGGGACAGGAATTTCCTCTAACTATGGCTACACCTTC.

The V gene is TRBV7-2, the J gene TRBJ1-5; 8 bases are shared with TRBD1. The V gene end was trimmed by 5 bases and the J gene end by 6 bases; junction bases not matched to a gene: 6. The CDR3 contains 14 residues. CDR1 and CDR2 from the germline V gene are SGHTA and FQGNSA. CDR3 nucleotide sequence: TGTGCCAGCAGCGATCAGGGGGCACTTCAGCCCCAGCATTTT. The encoded protein is CASSDQGALQPQHF.

The chain joins TRBV7-9 to TRBJ1-3; 8 bases match TRBD1. The CDR3 consists of 16 residues. Germline CDR1 and CDR2: SEHNR and FQNEAQ (reference sequence). The J segment lost 2 bases and the V segment lost 3 bases, leaving 6 bases of the junction unmatched. Written as DNA, the CDR3 is TGTGCCAGCAGCTTCCTTCAGGGGGCAACTGGAAACACCATATATTTT. Translated: CASSFLQGATGNTIYF. The whole variable domain, remainder taken from reference TRBV7-9 and TRBJ1-3, is DTGVSQNPRHKITKRGQNVTFRCDPISEHNRLYWYRQTLGQGPEFLTYFQNEAQLEKSRLLSDRFSAERPKGSFSTLEIQRTEQGDSAMYLCASSFLQGATGNTIYFGEGSWLTVV.

V usage is TRBV11-3 and J usage is TRBJ1-6; 8 bases align to TRBD1. The trim removed 2 bases at V and 10 bases at J, leaving 4 bases unmatched. The CDR3 contains 14 residues. The germline CDR1 and CDR2 sequences are SGHNT and YENEEA. The DNA of the CDR3 is TGTGCCAGCAGCTTACACCCAGGGGGCTCACCCCTCCACTTT. Amino acids: CASSLHPGGSPLHF.

The chain combines TRBV6-5 with TRBJ1-1, with D possibly TRBD1 on 5 matching bases. CDR1 is MNHEY and CDR2 is SVGAGI in the germline V gene. The CDR3 extends over 13 amino acids. The V end lost 4 bases, the J end lost 10 bases, and 16 bases lay between the germline ends. The CDR3 loop is CASSSVRGSGAFF. The DNA for the CDR3 is TGTGCCAGCAGTTCCGTTCGGGGGAGCGGAGCTTTCTTT.

The chain recombines TRBV7-8 with TRBJ1-2; D not certain. CDR3 length: 12 residues. Looked up from germline, CDR1 is SGHVS and CDR2 is FQNEAQ. The V and J ends lost 5 bases and 8 bases respectively, with 12 bases between them. CDR3 bases: TGTGCCAGCAGCAAAACCGGTGGGGGCTACACCTTC. Residues: CASSKTGGGYTF.

Here the CDR3 reads CASGFLGQGRVGELFF. The CDR3 DNA reads as TGTGCTAGTGGTTTCTTGGGTCAGGGTCGGGTCGGGGAGCTGTTTTTT. This chain connects TRBV12-5 to TRBJ2-2; possible D gene TRBD1, 5 bases. Germline-derived CDR1 and CDR2 are LGHNT and FRNRAP. V gave up 3 bases and J gave up 7 bases, with 18 bases separating them. The CDR3 consists of 16 residues. The complete variable domain, with remaining parts taken from reference TRBV12-5 and TRBJ2-2, reads DARVTQTPRHKVTEMGQEVTMRCQPILGHNTVFWYRQTMMQGLELLAYFRNRAPLDDSGMPKDRFSAEMPDATLATLKIQPSEPRDSAVYFCASGFLGQGRVGELFFGEGSRLTVL.

This clonotype was recorded many times. The chain combines TRBV2 with TRBJ1-2; 9 bases match TRBD1. Per the germline V gene, CDR1 is SNHLY and CDR2 is FYNNEI. Trimming at V came to 6 bases and at J to 7 bases, leaving 3 bases not matched to a gene. This CDR3 is 12 amino acids long. Here the CDR3 DNA reads TGTGCCAGCAGGGACAGGGGAGGTGGCTACACCTTC. It yields the protein CASRDRGGGYTF.

The chain carries TRBV10-3 and TRBJ1-1; 9 bases align to TRBD1. J lost 4 bases, V lost 0 bases, and 6 bases had no gene match. The length of the CDR3 is 16 residues. In germline, CDR1 is ENHRY, CDR2 SYGVKD. The CDR3: CAISESAGQGGTEAFF. CDR3 nucleotide sequence: TGTGCCATCAGTGAGTCCGCGGGACAGGGAGGCACTGAAGCTTTCTTT.